This TCR beta chain was sequenced in a study of shared clonotypes between healthy human individuals. Method: immunoSEQ multiplex PCR; TCRdb's copy keeps in-frame clones and lacks some. The sample records some 1,900,000 clones, less than 95% being singletons. Naive CD8 cells, CD45RO-negative and positively selected for CCR7, excluded terminally differentiated effector memory CD45RA+ cells. Those who donated, Caucasian adults without exception, all lived in Nashville, Tennessee. Comments on this clone: Its specificity is not known.

The CDR3 has 14 amino acids. CDR1 is MGHDK and CDR2 is SYGVNS in the germline V gene. The V gene lost 10 bases and the J gene lost 0 bases, with 16 bases spanning the gap. Study observations and caveats: Generally, naive subsets came out with larger estimated richness than memory subsets.

Sequenced input: naive CD8+ T cells sorted from blood. The receptor comes from a man younger than 35 in good health. This chain connects TRBV25-1 to TRBJ2-7, with a possible D match to TRBD1 (6 bases). For the CDR3, the DNA is TGTGCCACTACCTCCGGGACAAGCTCCTACGAGCAGTACTTC. This gives the protein CATTSGTSSYEQYF.